This is a list of T cell receptor beta chains from one sample in a study of T cell changes during pregnancy in multiple sclerosis. TCRdb's copy holds only in-frame clones and misses some; the assay was immunoSEQ multiplex PCR. The sample holds 80,000 to 100,000 clones, 85% to 95% seen once. The source was peripheral blood, collected after pregnancy. Receptors were obtained from a female donor with multiple sclerosis, enrolled in a pregnancy study. CDR3s include the opening cysteine and the closing phenylalanine or tryptophan. A D gene is named only where the DNA matches it firmly. Some rows have no size entry. The others give once, few or many, or a class for an expanded clone.

>TRBD2|.|TRBV5-1|TRBJ2-5
CASSSGGWTSGKETQYF
TGCGCCAGCAGCTCAGGTGGTTGGACTAGCGGCAAAGAGACCCAGTACTTC
>.|.|TRBV5-6|TRBJ2-2
CASSLLTRRETGELFF
TGTGCCAGCAGCTTATTAACAAGGCGGGAAACCGGGGAGCTGTTTTTT
>TRBD2|.|TRBV5-4|TRBJ2-3
CASSSAGVAADTQYF
TGTGCCAGCAGCTCAGCGGGAGTTGCCGCAGATACGCAGTATTTT
>.|once|TRBV19|TRBJ2-6
CASSFGGSGANVLTF
TGTGCCAGTAGCTTCGGAGGTTCTGGGGCCAACGTCCTGACTTTC
>TRBD1|.|TRBV13|TRBJ2-7
CASSPWGTGVRQYF
TGTGCCAGCAGCCCATGGGGGACAGGGGTTCGGCAGTACTTC
>.|.|TRBV7-2|TRBJ2-5
CASSLALRQETQYF
TGTGCCAGCAGCTTAGCGCTGCGGCAAGAGACCCAGTACTTC
>TRBD1|.|TRBV28|TRBJ1-2
CASSLGRTGGHGYTF
TGTGCCAGCAGTTTAGGAAGGACAGGGGGCCATGGCTACACCTTC
>TRBD1|.|TRBV5-1|TRBJ2-2
CASSLYSDRGGTGELFF
TGCGCCAGCAGCTTGTATTCGGACAGGGGTGGGACCGGGGAGCTGTTTTTT
>.|.|TRBV28|TRBJ1-5
CASKLGRVHQPQHF
TGTGCCAGCAAACTGGGCAGGGTCCATCAGCCCCAGCATTTT
>.|once|TRBV19|TRBJ1-2
CASSIRKGAAGNYGYTF
TGTGCCAGTAGTATTAGGAAAGGGGCCGCCGGTAACTATGGCTACACCTTC
>TRBD1|once|TRBV9|TRBJ1-2
CASSVSGQGHGYTF
TGTGCCAGCAGCGTCTCGGGACAGGGTCATGGCTACACCTTC
>.|.|TRBV27|TRBJ2-1
CASSPSPHEQFF
TGTGCCAGCAGTCCTAGTCCCCATGAGCAGTTCTTC
>.|once|TRBV5-1|TRBJ1-5
CASSLTPGARPQHF
TGCGCCAGCAGCTTGACCCCGGGTGCTCGGCCCCAGCATTTT
>TRBD2|once|TRBV4-2|TRBJ2-5
CASSQDSGGSETQYF
TGTGCCAGCAGCCAAGATAGCGGGGGGTCGGAGACCCAGTACTTC
>.|.|TRBV19|TRBJ2-1
CASSRSVWYNEQFF
TGTGCCAGTAGTCGGTCGGTATGGTACAATGAGCAGTTCTTC
>TRBD1|.|TRBV7-2|TRBJ2-2
CASRLDRLYTGELFF
TGTGCCAGCAGGTTGGACAGGTTGTACACCGGGGAGCTGTTTTTT
>.|few|TRBV30|TRBJ1-4
CAWSRTAGAEKLFF
TGTGCCTGGAGTCGGACAGCCGGAGCTGAAAAACTGTTTTTT
>.|.|TRBV7-8|TRBJ1-1
CASSLVGGRDTEAFF
TGTGCCAGCAGCTTAGTGGGGGGTAGGGACACTGAAGCTTTCTTT
>TRBD2|.|TRBV6-4|TRBJ2-7
CASSAGTSGIQEQYF
TGTGCCAGCAGCGCCGGGACTAGCGGAATCCAAGAGCAGTACTTC
>.|few|TRBV4-1|TRBJ1-2
CASSQVVSNYGYTF
TGCGCCAGCAGCCAAGTTGTGTCGAACTATGGCTACACCTTC
>TRBD2|.|TRBV5-1|TRBJ2-7
CASSIGLAGSYEQYF
TGCGCCAGCAGCATTGGACTAGCGGGCTCCTACGAGCAGTACTTC
>TRBD1|.|TRBV14|TRBJ2-5
CASSHDRGMVETQYF
TGTGCCAGCAGCCATGACAGGGGGATGGTTGAGACCCAGTACTTC
>.|.|TRBV5-4|TRBJ2-3
CASSLFQDTQYF
TGTGCCAGCAGCTTGTTTCAGGATACGCAGTATTTT
>TRBD1|.|TRBV27|TRBJ2-3
CASSSGQDRTDTQYF
TGTGCCAGCAGTTCGGGACAGGACCGCACAGATACGCAGTATTTT
>TRBD1|.|TRBV5-1|TRBJ2-7
CASSLGQGSYEQYF
TGCGCCAGCAGCTTGGGACAGGGGTCCTACGAGCAGTACTTC
>TRBD1|.|TRBV14|TRBJ2-7
CASGTVNSYEQYF
TGTGCCAGTGGGACAGTGAACTCCTACGAGCAGTACTTC
>.|.|TRBV19|TRBJ1-4
CASSIRSYEKLFF
TGTGCCAGTAGTATCCGTAGTTATGAAAAACTGTTTTTT
>TRBD2|.|TRBV14|TRBJ2-5
CASSQFAGVETQYF
TGTGCCAGCAGCCAATTTGCGGGAGTAGAGACCCAGTACTTC
>TRBD1|.|TRBV19|TRBJ2-7
CASSRAGTGERGQYF
TGTGCCAGTAGTAGAGCCGGGACAGGGGAGCGGGGGCAGTACTTC
>TRBD2|.|TRBV13|TRBJ2-1
CASSVKPPLAGVFNEQFF
TGTGCCAGCAGCGTCAAGCCCCCACTAGCGGGAGTTTTCAATGAGCAGTTCTTC
>TRBD1|.|TRBV11-2|TRBJ1-1
CASSSRTGGVEAFF
TGTGCCAGCAGCTCCCGAACAGGGGGCGTAGAAGCTTTCTTT
>.|.|TRBV6-5|TRBJ1-5
CASRRGQGQPQHF
TGTGCCAGCAGAAGGGGTCAGGGACAGCCCCAGCATTTT
>.|.|TRBV7-2|TRBJ2-5
CASSRDFQETQYF
TGTGCCAGCAGCCGGGACTTCCAAGAGACCCAGTACTTC
>TRBD2|.|TRBV19|TRBJ2-1
CASSIAPGLAGYNEQFF
TGTGCCAGTAGTATCGCACCGGGACTAGCGGGGTACAATGAGCAGTTCTTC
>.|.|TRBV7-9|TRBJ2-1
CASSYQGNEQFF
TGTGCCAGCAGCTATCAGGGAAATGAGCAGTTCTTC
>.|.|TRBV7-6|TRBJ2-3
CASSLSSGFTDTQYF
TGTGCCAGCAGCCTTAGTAGTGGTTTCACAGATACGCAGTATTTT
>.|.|TRBV29-1|TRBJ2-3
CSVPGLSTDTQYF
TGCAGCGTTCCGGGACTGAGCACAGATACGCAGTATTTT